Shown below are 15 T cell receptor beta chains from a single sample sequenced in a study of shared clonotypes between healthy human individuals. Sequencing used immunoSEQ multiplex PCR; TCRdb keeps in-frame clones, though not all of them. The table lists some 1,400,000 clones, approximately 96% of them singletons. Specimen: naive CD4+ T cells sorted from blood. The subset is: CD45RA+ positively selected. The receptors here all came from a young man in good health.

V usage is TRBV5-1 and J usage is TRBJ1-1; D may be TRBD1 (5 bases). The CDR3 contains 14 residues. Trimming shortened V by 0 bases and J by 1 base, and 7 bases separated the two germline ends. The germline V gene has CDR1 SGHRS and CDR2 YFSETQ. The CDR3 region has the DNA TGCGCCAGCAGCTTGGACCAGGGGAACACTGAAGCTTTCTTT. The encoded protein is CASSLDQGNTEAFF.

This rearrangement joins TRBV7-9 to TRBJ1-5; D is unresolved. The CDR3 consists of 12 residues. V lost 5 bases and J lost 9, with 11 bases in between. Germline CDR1 and CDR2: SEHNR and FQNEAQ (reference sequence). The CDR3 DNA sequence: TGTGCCAGCAGCCCCCGTATCGGGCCCCAGCATTTT. Translated, it gives CASSPRIGPQHF. The variable domain in full, with the rest retrieved from reference TRBV7-9 and TRBJ1-5, is DTGVSQNPRHKITKRGQNVTFRCDPISEHNRLYWYRQTLGQGPEFLTYFQNEAQLEKSRLLSDRFSAERPKGSFSTLEIQRTEQGDSAMYLCASSPRIGPQHFGDGTRLSIL.

This rearrangement joins TRBV5-4 to TRBJ2-5, with a tentative D call TRBD1 (6 bases). CDR1 is SGHNT and CDR2 is YYREEE in the germline V gene (reference sequence). This CDR3 is 14 amino acids long. The V gene lost 3 bases and the J gene lost 1 base, with 10 bases spanning the gap. CDR3 DNA sequence: TGTGCCAGCAGCTATGGACAGTTCCAAGAGACCCAGTACTTC. Encoded protein: CASSYGQFQETQYF.

The chain links TRBV18 to TRBJ2-3; the D call may be TRBD1 or TRBD2 (6 bases each). Trimming took off 1 base at V and 5 bases at J, with 16 bases between the two ends. The CDR3 has 16 residues. Germline CDR1 and CDR2: KGHSH and LQKENI. The CDR3 here is CASSPLNRGRVDTQYF. Written as DNA, the CDR3 is TGTGCCAGCTCACCACTGAACCGGGGGCGCGTAGATACGCAGTATTTT.

This clone was seen only once. The V call is TRBV5-5, the J call TRBJ1-1; TRBD1 agrees at 8 bases. The CDR3 totals 17 residues. Trimming took 4 bases from V and 8 from J; bases not matched to a gene: 19. Germline CDR1 is SGHKS and CDR2 is YYEKEE (reference sequence). The chain's CDR3 is CASSLRCRGRVGPEAFF. Written as DNA, the CDR3 is TGTGCCAGCAGCCTGAGGTGCAGGGGGCGCGTTGGTCCCGAAGCTTTCTTT.

Note on this clone: This CDR3 is also generated by other DNA sequences in the sample. J is TRBJ2-3 and V is TRBV18; no firm D call. Germline CDR1 KGHSH, CDR2 LQKENI. CDR3 length: 12 amino acids. The V end lost 1 base, the J end lost 6 bases, and 5 bases lay between the germline ends. The CDR3 DNA reads TGTGCCAGCTCACCACTGGGCGATACGCAGTATTTT. Translated: CASSPLGDTQYF.

The rearrangement links TRBV27 to TRBJ1-5, with 7 nucleotides matching TRBD1. V shed 5 bases, J shed 3 bases, and the junction held 10 bases outside the gene matches. The CDR3 sequence is 16 residues long. The germline V gene has CDR1 MNHEY and CDR2 SMNVEV (reference sequence). The CDR3 loop is CASSQIPGQSNQPQHF. CDR3 in DNA: TGTGCCAGCAGTCAAATACCGGGACAGTCCAATCAGCCCCAGCATTTT.

Written as DNA, the CDR3 is TGTGCCAGAAGCACGGGACTAGCGGCGACCTCCTACGAGCAGTACTTC. Protein: CARSTGLAATSYEQYF. The rearrangement links TRBV5-3 to TRBJ2-7; 11 bases are shared with TRBD2. TRBV5-3 is identified as an open reading frame with a role that is uncertain. The CDR3 covers 16 residues. V dropped 4 bases and J dropped 0; count of bases not matched to a gene: 6.

The genes are TRBV7-8 and TRBJ1-1; TRBD1 agrees at 9 bases. Germline V CDR1 and CDR2: SGHVS, FQNEAQ. This CDR3 has 18 residues. V was pared by 3 bases and J by 1 base, with 12 bases of the junction left unmatched. The CDR3 nucleotides are TGTGCCAGCAGCTTGTCTCTGTCGATGGGACAGGGGAACACTGAAGCTTTCTTT. Protein: CASSLSLSMGQGNTEAFF.

V and J are TRBV15 and TRBJ1-4, with 10 bases matching TRBD1. There are 15 residues in the CDR3. The J segment lost 8 bases and the V segment lost 0 bases, leaving 3 bases of the junction unmatched. Per the germline V gene, CDR1 is LNHNV and CDR2 is YYDKDF (reference sequence). The CDR3 sequence: CATSREGTGDEKLFF. In DNA form, the CDR3 reads TGTGCCACCAGCAGAGAGGGGACAGGGGACGAAAAACTGTTTTTT.

As concerns this clone: The sample holds other DNA sequences that translate to the same CDR3. The gene calls are TRBV5-1 and TRBJ2-3, with unresolved D. The CDR3 is 12 amino acids. Per the germline V gene, CDR1 is SGHRS and CDR2 is YFSETQ. V lost 0 bases and J 5 bases, leaving 4 bases between the germline ends. The CDR3, as DNA: TGCGCCAGCAGCTTGGTCCGAGATACGCAGTATTTT. As protein: CASSLVRDTQYF.

Details on this clone: At the DNA level, this CDR3 is encoded by other sequences in the same sample as well. V gene TRBV5-1 combines with J gene TRBJ2-7; D is unresolved. Trimming took 2 bases from V and 1 from J, leaving 10 bases between them. Germline V CDR1 and CDR2: SGHRS, YFSETQ. The CDR3 is 14 amino acids. The CDR3 sequence is CASSLEVDSYEQYF. The CDR3 DNA sequence: TGCGCCAGCAGCTTAGAAGTAGATTCCTACGAGCAGTACTTC. Supplemented by reference TRBV5-1 and TRBJ2-7, the full variable domain reads KAGVTQTPRYLIKTRGQQVTLSCSPISGHRSVSWYQQTPGQGLQFLFEYFSETQRNKGNFPGRFSGRQFSNSRSEMNVSTLELGDSALYLCASSLEVDSYEQYFGPGTRLTVT.

The V and J genes are TRBV19 and TRBJ1-2, with 7 positions matching TRBD1. V dropped 7 bases and J dropped 8; count of bases not matched to a gene: 13. The CDR3 spans 14 residues. The germline gives CDR1 LNHDA, CDR2 SQIVND (reference sequence). The CDR3 region is CASTPTGFLRGYTF. In nucleotides, the CDR3 is TGTGCCAGTACCCCGACAGGGTTCTTACGCGGCTACACCTTC.

The V and J genes are TRBV2 and TRBJ2-7; 10 bases agree with TRBD1. Germline trimming cut 1 base from V and 5 bases from J; bases unmatched to any gene: 8. Germline V gene sequence: CDR1 SNHLY, CDR2 FYNNEI. The CDR3 consists of 16 residues. CDR3 residues: CASSEGGDRGTDEQYF. CDR3 in DNA: TGTGCCAGCAGTGAAGGGGGGGACAGGGGAACGGACGAGCAGTACTTC.

V and J are TRBV18 and TRBJ2-7; 13 nucleotides line up with TRBD2. Per the germline V gene, CDR1 is KGHSH and CDR2 is LQKENI. The CDR3 runs 13 residues. Germline trimming cut 4 bases from V and 7 bases from J; bases unmatched to any gene: 1. In nucleotides, the CDR3 is TGTGCCAGCTCACAGGGACTAGCGGGAGAGCAGTACTTC. Translating gives CASSQGLAGEQYF.